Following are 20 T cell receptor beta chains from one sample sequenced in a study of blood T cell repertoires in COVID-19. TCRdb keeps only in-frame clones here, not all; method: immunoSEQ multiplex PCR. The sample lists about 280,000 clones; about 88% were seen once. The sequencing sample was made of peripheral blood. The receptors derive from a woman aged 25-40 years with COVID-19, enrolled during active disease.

The CDR3 DNA is TGTGCCTGGAGCCAGGGGGTAGAAAAACTGTTTTTT. Translated: CAWSQGVEKLFF. The chain uses TRBV30 and TRBJ1-4; the match to TRBD1 covers 7 bases. The V and J ends lost 3 bases and 8 bases, in that order; junction bases with no gene match: 3. Germline V lookup: CDR1 GTSNPN, CDR2 SVGIG (reference sequence). The CDR3 spans 12 residues. Complete variable domain (other parts from reference TRBV30 and TRBJ1-4): SQTIHQWPATLVQPVGSPLSLECTVEGTSNPNLYWYRQAAGRGLQLLFYSVGIGQISSEVPQNLSASRPQDRQFILSSKKLLLSDSGFYLCAWSQGVEKLFFGSGTQLSVL.

CDR3 DNA: TGTGCCAGTAGTATAGCGCTAGCGGGAGTCGAGACCCAGTACTTC. Protein sequence: CASSIALAGVETQYF. The chain combines TRBV19 with TRBJ2-5, with 10 bases that match TRBD2. The V gene's germline CDR1 is LNHDA and CDR2 SQIVND (reference sequence). This CDR3 comprises 15 residues. Trimming at V came to 1 base and at J to 5 bases, leaving 4 bases not matched to a gene. The full variable domain, its missing parts supplied by reference TRBV19 and TRBJ2-5, is DGGITQSPKYLFRKEGQNVTLSCEQNLNHDAMYWYRQDPGQGLRLIYYSQIVNDFQKGDIAEGYSVSREKKESFPLTVTSAQKNPTAFYLCASSIALAGVETQYFGPGTRLLVL.

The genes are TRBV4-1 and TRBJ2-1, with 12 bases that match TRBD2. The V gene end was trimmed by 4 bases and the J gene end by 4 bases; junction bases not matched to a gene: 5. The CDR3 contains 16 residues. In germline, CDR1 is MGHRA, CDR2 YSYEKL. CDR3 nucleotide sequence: TGCGCCAGCAGCCGCGGACTAGCGGGAAAATACAATGAGCAGTTCTTC. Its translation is CASSRGLAGKYNEQFF.

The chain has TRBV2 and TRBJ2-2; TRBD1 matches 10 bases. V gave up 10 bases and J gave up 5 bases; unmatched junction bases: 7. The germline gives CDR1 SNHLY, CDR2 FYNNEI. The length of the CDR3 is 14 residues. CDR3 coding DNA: TGTGCCACGAGACAGGGGGCGAGGACCGGGGAGCTGTTTTTT. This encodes CATRQGARTGELFF.

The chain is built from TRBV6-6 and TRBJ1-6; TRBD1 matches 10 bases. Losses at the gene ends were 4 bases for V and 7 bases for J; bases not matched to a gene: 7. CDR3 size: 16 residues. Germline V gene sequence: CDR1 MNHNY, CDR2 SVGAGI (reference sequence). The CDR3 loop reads CASSSGTGVDNSPLHF. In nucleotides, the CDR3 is TGTGCCAGCAGTTCCGGGACAGGGGTTGACAATTCACCCCTCCACTTT.

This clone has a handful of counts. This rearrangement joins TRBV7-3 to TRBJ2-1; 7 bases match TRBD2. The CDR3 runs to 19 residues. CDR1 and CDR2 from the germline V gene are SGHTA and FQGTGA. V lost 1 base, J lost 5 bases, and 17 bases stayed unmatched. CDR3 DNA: TGTGCCAGCAGCTTAAGTTCCTCGGCCGGGGGGACGGGGAACAATGAGCAGTTCTTC. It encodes CASSLSSSAGGTGNNEQFF. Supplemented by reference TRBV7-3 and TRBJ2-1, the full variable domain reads GAGVSQTPSNKVTEKGKYVELRCDPISGHTALYWYRQSLGQGPEFLIYFQGTGAADDSGLPNDRFFAVRPEGSVSTLKIQRTERGDSAVYLCASSLSSSAGGTGNNEQFFGPGTRLTVL.

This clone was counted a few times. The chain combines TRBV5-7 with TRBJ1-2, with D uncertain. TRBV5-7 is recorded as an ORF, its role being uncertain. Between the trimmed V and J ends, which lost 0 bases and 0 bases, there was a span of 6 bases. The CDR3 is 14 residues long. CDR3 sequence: CASSLVVTNYGYTF. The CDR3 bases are TGTGCCAGCAGCTTGGTCGTTACTAACTATGGCTACACCTTC.

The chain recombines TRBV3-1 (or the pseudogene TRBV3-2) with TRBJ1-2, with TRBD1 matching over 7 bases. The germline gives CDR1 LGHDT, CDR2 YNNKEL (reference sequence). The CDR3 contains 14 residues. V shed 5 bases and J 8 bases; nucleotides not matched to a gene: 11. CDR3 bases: TGTGCCAGCAGCTTCACCGACAGGGCCAGGGGCTACACCTTC. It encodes CASSFTDRARGYTF.

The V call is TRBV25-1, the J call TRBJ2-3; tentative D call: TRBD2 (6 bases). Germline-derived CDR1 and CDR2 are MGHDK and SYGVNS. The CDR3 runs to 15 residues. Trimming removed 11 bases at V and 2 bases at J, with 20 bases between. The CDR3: CAPGRWGLPTDTQYF. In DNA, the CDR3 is TGTGCCCCCGGGAGATGGGGACTTCCCACAGATACGCAGTATTTT.

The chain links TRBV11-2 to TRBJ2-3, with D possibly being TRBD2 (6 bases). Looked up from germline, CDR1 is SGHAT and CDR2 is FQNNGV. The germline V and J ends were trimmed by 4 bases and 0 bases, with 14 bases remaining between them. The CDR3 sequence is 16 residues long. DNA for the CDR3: TGTGCCAGCAGCTCTTTAGCGGCCCCTAGCACAGATACGCAGTATTTT. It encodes CASSSLAAPSTDTQYF.

The CDR3 DNA sequence: TGTGCCAGCAGTCACGGACTCCCGGAGCTGTTTTTT. Translating gives CASSHGLPELFF. The chain is built from TRBV27 and TRBJ2-2; perhaps TRBD2 as D (5 bases). CDR1 and CDR2 from the germline V gene are MNHEY and SMNVEV (reference sequence). The CDR3 has 12 amino acids. V shed 5 bases and J shed 10 bases, with 11 bases lying between them.

The CDR3, as DNA: TGTGCCAGTAGTATAGTGGGGGGGACTGGAAACACCATATATTTT. Its protein product is CASSIVGGTGNTIYF. The genes are TRBV19 and TRBJ1-3; tentatively, D is TRBD1 (5 bases). V was clipped by 1 base and J by 2 bases, with 9 bases between them. CDR1 LNHDA and CDR2 SQIVND come from the germline V gene (reference sequence). The CDR3 extends over 15 amino acids. The variable domain in full, with the rest retrieved from reference TRBV19 and TRBJ1-3, is DGGITQSPKYLFRKEGQNVTLSCEQNLNHDAMYWYRQDPGQGLRLIYYSQIVNDFQKGDIAEGYSVSREKKESFPLTVTSAQKNPTAFYLCASSIVGGTGNTIYFGEGSWLTVV.

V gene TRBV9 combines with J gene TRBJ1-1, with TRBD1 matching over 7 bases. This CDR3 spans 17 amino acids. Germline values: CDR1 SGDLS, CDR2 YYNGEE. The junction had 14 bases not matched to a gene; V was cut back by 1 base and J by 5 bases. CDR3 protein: CASSVTSGRGLATEAFF. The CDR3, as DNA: TGTGCCAGCAGCGTAACGTCCGGTAGGGGGCTTGCGACTGAAGCTTTCTTT.

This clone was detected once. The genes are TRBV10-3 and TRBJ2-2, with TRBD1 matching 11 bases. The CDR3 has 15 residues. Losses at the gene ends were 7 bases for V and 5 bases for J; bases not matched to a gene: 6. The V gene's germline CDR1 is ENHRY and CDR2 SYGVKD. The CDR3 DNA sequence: TGTGCCATCATGAAGGACAGGGGGCGAACCGGGGAGCTGTTTTTT. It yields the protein CAIMKDRGRTGELFF.

As DNA, the CDR3 is TGTGCCACCAGTGATTTGGAGGAACAGCCCCAGCATTTT. Its protein is CATSDLEEQPQHF. The rearrangement joins TRBV24-1 to TRBJ1-5; no definite D call. The V gene lost 0 bases and the J gene lost 7 bases, with 6 bases spanning the gap. Germline V lookup: CDR1 KGHDR, CDR2 SFDVKD. CDR3 length: 13 amino acids.

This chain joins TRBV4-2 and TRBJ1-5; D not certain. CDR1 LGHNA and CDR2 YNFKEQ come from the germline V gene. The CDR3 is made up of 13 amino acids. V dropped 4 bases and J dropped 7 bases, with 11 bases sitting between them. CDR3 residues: CASSRDKGQPQHF. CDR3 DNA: TGTGCCAGCAGCCGCGACAAAGGACAGCCCCAGCATTTT.

This CDR3 reads CASSQNYGYTF. In nucleotides, the CDR3 is TGTGCCAGCAGCCAGAACTATGGCTACACCTTC. This chain joins TRBV7-2 and TRBJ1-2; D gene ambiguous. The ends were cut back, 5 bases at V and 2 bases at J, with 3 bases in the middle. This CDR3 has 11 amino acids. Germline values: CDR1 SGHTA, CDR2 FQGNSA. Filled out from reference TRBV7-2 and TRBJ1-2, the complete variable domain reads GAGVSQSPSNKVTEKGKDVELRCDPISGHTALYWYRQSLGQGLEFLIYFQGNSAPDKSGLPSDRFSAERTGGSVSTLTIQRTQQEDSAVYLCASSQNYGYTFGSGTRLTVV.

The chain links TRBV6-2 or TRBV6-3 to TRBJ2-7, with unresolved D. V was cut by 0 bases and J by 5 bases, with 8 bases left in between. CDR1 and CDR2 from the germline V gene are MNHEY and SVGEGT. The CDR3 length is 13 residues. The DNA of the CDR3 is TGTGCCAGCAGTTACTCGATGAGGAACGAGCAGTACTTC. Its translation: CASSYSMRNEQYF.

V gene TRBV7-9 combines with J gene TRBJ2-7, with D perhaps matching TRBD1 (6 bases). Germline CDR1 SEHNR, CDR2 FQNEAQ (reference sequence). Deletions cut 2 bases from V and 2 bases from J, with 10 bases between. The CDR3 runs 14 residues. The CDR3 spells CASSLPGVTYEQYF. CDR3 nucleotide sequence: TGTGCCAGCAGCTTACCAGGGGTGACCTACGAGCAGTACTTC.

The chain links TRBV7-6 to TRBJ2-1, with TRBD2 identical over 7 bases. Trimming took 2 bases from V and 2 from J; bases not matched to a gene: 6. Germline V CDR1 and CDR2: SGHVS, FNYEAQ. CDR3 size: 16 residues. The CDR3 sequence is CASSLLGGSAYNEQFF. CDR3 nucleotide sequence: TGTGCCAGCAGCTTACTGGGCGGGAGCGCCTACAATGAGCAGTTCTTC.